This passage covers 21 T cell receptor beta chains from one sample sequenced in a study of cytomegalovirus exposure and HLA in healthy donors (dated by TCRdb to the late 2010s). Receptors were amplified or captured by the immunoSEQ multiplex PCR assay. For the multiplex PCR, a mixture combining 60 forward primers for TCR Vbeta segments and 13 reverse primers for TCR Jbeta segments was used. What TCRdb holds here is the immuneACCESS table cut down to in-frame rearrangements. Part of the clones is not present; checked against another copy, under half of the missing clones reflect an unresolved V gene, and the others are unexplained. Counted in this sample were around 300,000 clones; 80% to 90% of them appeared once. Clones ranked in the top ten supply approximately 2.4% of the sample. The sequenced material came from PBMCs. These TCRs come from a woman between 18 and 29 years old in good health and CMV-seronegative.

In its sample, this clone was seen once. The chain is built from TRBV19 and TRBJ2-7, with TRBD2 identical over 10 bases. Germline trimming cut 5 bases from V and 3 bases from J; bases unmatched to any gene: 7. In germline, CDR1 is LNHDA, CDR2 SQIVND (reference sequence). The length of the CDR3 is 15 residues. CDR3 loop: CASSPRGLADYEQYF. The CDR3, as DNA: TGTGCCAGTAGTCCTCGAGGACTAGCGGACTACGAGCAGTACTTC.

The chain recombines TRBV4-1 with TRBJ1-4; D is undetermined. Germline V lookup: CDR1 MGHRA, CDR2 YSYEKL. Between the trimmed V and J ends, which lost 0 bases and 4 bases, there was a span of 12 bases. The CDR3 contains 16 residues. The CDR3 DNA is TGCGCCAGCAGCCAAGATCCCCAGGCGCATAATGAAAAACTGTTTTTT. The encoded protein is CASSQDPQAHNEKLFF.

This clone was found a few times. J is TRBJ1-3 and V is TRBV23-1, with a possible D match to TRBD1 (5 bases). TRBV23-1 is recorded as an ORF, its role being uncertain. V shed 5 bases and J shed 1 base, with 18 bases lying between them. The CDR3 covers 17 residues. CDR3: CASSASTEVLSGNTIYF. Here the CDR3 DNA reads TGCGCCAGCAGTGCTTCGACAGAAGTTTTATCTGGAAACACCATATATTTT.

The chain recombines TRBV27 with TRBJ2-1; 11 bases are shared with TRBD2. The CDR3 loop spans 16 amino acids. Trimming took 2 bases from V and 3 from J; bases not matched to a gene: 3. The V gene's germline CDR1 is MNHEY and CDR2 SMNVEV (reference sequence). The CDR3 loop is CASSLTSGGFYNEQFF. The CDR3, as DNA: TGTGCCAGCAGTTTAACTAGCGGGGGCTTCTACAATGAGCAGTTCTTC.

The V and J genes are TRBV11-2 and TRBJ2-5; 7 bases line up with TRBD2. This CDR3 has 14 amino acids. The J segment lost 1 base and the V segment lost 7 bases, leaving 6 bases of the junction unmatched. Germline V gene sequence: CDR1 SGHAT, CDR2 FQNNGV. CDR3 in DNA: TGTGCCAGCACGCGGGGGATCCTCCAAGAGACCCAGTACTTC. Its protein product is CASTRGILQETQYF.

The chain is built from TRBV2 and TRBJ2-7, with 12 bases matching TRBD1. This CDR3 has 16 residues. Germline loops: CDR1 SNHLY, CDR2 FYNNEI. The junction had 12 bases not matched to a gene; V was cut back by 5 bases and J by 7 bases. The CDR3 loop is CASSPRRGQGAREQYF. CDR3 DNA: TGTGCCAGCAGTCCGCGTCGGGGACAGGGGGCGAGAGAGCAGTACTTC.

The genes are TRBV6-5 and TRBJ2-4; the D is unclear. V was shortened by 1 base and J by 13 bases, with 8 bases between the two germline ends. The CDR3 has 11 amino acids. CDR1 and CDR2 from the germline V gene are MNHEY and SVGAGI. The chain's CDR3 is CASSYLGVQYF. The CDR3 nucleotides read TGTGCCAGCAGTTACTTGGGCGTGCAGTACTTC.

V is TRBV2 and J is TRBJ1-1, with a possible D match to TRBD1 (5 bases). The germline V gene encodes CDR1 SNHLY and CDR2 FYNNEI. V dropped 6 bases and J dropped 10 bases, with 15 bases sitting between them. The CDR3 consists of 12 residues. CDR3 protein: CASRAGPPVAFF. CDR3 bases: TGTGCCAGCAGGGCAGGGCCCCCCGTAGCTTTCTTT.

The J gene is TRBJ2-3, the V gene TRBV11-2; TRBD1 might be the D (6 bases). V was trimmed by 5 bases and J by 5 bases, leaving 14 bases between them. Germline-derived CDR1 and CDR2 are SGHAT and FQNNGV. The CDR3 is 14 residues long. The CDR3 coding sequence is TGTGCCAGCAGCCCAACAGGGCTAGAAGATACGCAGTATTTT. Residues: CASSPTGLEDTQYF.

The rearrangement joins TRBV10-3 to TRBJ2-2; 12 bases fit TRBD1. The length of the CDR3 is 15 residues. The germline V gene has CDR1 ENHRY and CDR2 SYGVKD. V lost 6 bases to trimming and J lost 9 bases; unmatched junction nucleotides: 8. This CDR3 is CAISGTGGARWELFF. The CDR3 DNA reads as TGTGCCATCAGCGGGACAGGGGGCGCCCGCTGGGAGCTGTTTTTT.

The chain recombines TRBV4-1 with TRBJ1-1; perhaps TRBD1 as D (5 bases). Trimming took 3 bases from V and 0 from J, leaving 11 bases between them. CDR3 size: 15 residues. Germline assignment: CDR1 MGHRA and CDR2 YSYEKL. CDR3 in DNA: TGCGCCAGCAGCCACCAGACAGTTTTGAACACTGAAGCTTTCTTT. Translated, it gives CASSHQTVLNTEAFF.

This chain links TRBV6-5 with TRBJ2-5; TRBD1 matches at 8 bases. V shed 2 bases and J 1 base; nucleotides not matched to a gene: 3. This CDR3 has 15 residues. CDR1 and CDR2 (germline): MNHEY, SVGAGI. The CDR3 bases are TGTGCCAGCAGTTACGCGACAGGGGTCCAAGAGACCCAGTACTTC. This translates into CASSYATGVQETQYF.

The chain links TRBV7-6 to TRBJ2-7; possibly TRBD2 for D (5 bases). The V end lost 7 bases, the J end lost 2 bases, and 12 bases lay between the germline ends. The CDR3 contains 13 residues. Per germline, CDR1 SGHVS and CDR2 FNYEAQ. As DNA, the CDR3 is TGTGCCAGCACCCCGAGGGAGCCCTACGAGCAGTACTTC. Protein: CASTPREPYEQYF.

The chain recombines TRBV18 with TRBJ2-7; 9 nucleotides match TRBD1. The CDR3 runs 14 residues. Germline CDR1 KGHSH, CDR2 LQKENI. Unmatched junction bases numbered 2, after V lost 4 bases and J lost 1 base. The CDR3 nucleotides read TGTGCCAGCTCACAGGACAGGGGATCCTACGAGCAGTACTTC. Translating gives CASSQDRGSYEQYF.

The V gene is TRBV5-1, the J gene TRBJ1-1, with D possibly being TRBD1 (6 bases). The CDR3 contains 15 residues. Per germline, CDR1 SGHRS and CDR2 YFSETQ. Between the trimmed V and J ends, which lost 3 bases and 3 bases, there was a span of 15 bases. In DNA form, the CDR3 reads TGCGCCAGCAGCTCCCTACAGGGAGTGGACACTGAAGCTTTCTTT. This translates into CASSSLQGVDTEAFF. Together with reference TRBV5-1 and TRBJ1-1, the CDR3 gives the full variable domain: KAGVTQTPRYLIKTRGQQVTLSCSPISGHRSVSWYQQTPGQGLQFLFEYFSETQRNKGNFPGRFSGRQFSNSRSEMNVSTLELGDSALYLCASSSLQGVDTEAFFGQGTRLTVV.

The chain carries TRBV5-1 and TRBJ2-2; D might be TRBD1 (6 bases). CDR3 length equals 15 residues. CDR1 is SGHRS, CDR2 YFSETQ, per germline. V lost 4 bases and J lost 3, with 13 bases in between. The CDR3 protein is CASSPADSDTGELFF. CDR3 nucleotides: TGCGCCAGCAGCCCGGCGGACAGCGACACCGGGGAGCTGTTTTTT. The whole variable domain, filled in from reference TRBV5-1 and TRBJ2-2, reads KAGVTQTPRYLIKTRGQQVTLSCSPISGHRSVSWYQQTPGQGLQFLFEYFSETQRNKGNFPGRFSGRQFSNSRSEMNVSTLELGDSALYLCASSPADSDTGELFFGEGSRLTVL.

The genes are TRBV6-5 and TRBJ1-6; TRBD1 might be the D (5 bases). Trimming removed 5 bases from V and 4 bases from J, with 12 bases in between. The CDR3 sequence is 15 residues long. CDR1 is MNHEY and CDR2 is SVGAGI in the germline V gene. CDR3 in DNA: TGTGCCAGCAGTCCGAGACAGACTTATAATTCACCCCTCCACTTT. Amino acid sequence: CASSPRQTYNSPLHF.

The rearrangement uses TRBV5-4 and TRBJ1-1; 8 bases fit TRBD1. With V trimmed by 4 bases and J by 2 bases, 7 bases remained unmatched. This CDR3 has 15 residues. CDR1 and CDR2 (germline): SGHNT, YYREEE (reference sequence). Here the CDR3 reads CASSADRVPNTEAFF. CDR3 bases: TGTGCCAGCAGCGCGGACAGGGTCCCTAACACTGAAGCTTTCTTT.

The rearrangement links TRBV30 to TRBJ1-3; no clear D gene. Per the germline V gene, CDR1 is GTSNPN and CDR2 is SVGIG (reference sequence). Trimming took off 1 base at V and 7 bases at J, with 11 bases between the two ends. This CDR3 is built from 13 residues. The CDR3 region has the DNA TGTGCCTGGAGTGGCCAGTCGGGGAACACCATATATTTT. Translation gives CAWSGQSGNTIYF.

The chain is built from TRBV19 and TRBJ2-2; D possibly corresponds to TRBD2 (6 bases). From germline, CDR1 is LNHDA and CDR2 SQIVND (reference sequence). Trimming cost V 1 base and J 4 bases, with 10 bases left between them. This CDR3 comprises 15 residues. CDR3 amino acids: CASSIGGGRTGELFF. Written as DNA, the CDR3 is TGTGCCAGTAGTATAGGGGGAGGCCGCACCGGGGAGCTGTTTTTT.

The gene calls are TRBV9 and TRBJ1-4, with 9 bases lining up with TRBD1. V lost 3 bases, J lost 8 bases, and 2 bases stayed unmatched. CDR3 length equals 13 residues. Germline CDR1 and CDR2: SGDLS and YYNGEE. DNA for the CDR3: TGTGCCAGCAGCGCCGGGACAGGGGAAAAACTGTTTTTT. This sequence encodes CASSAGTGEKLFF.